This T cell receptor beta chain appears in the sequencing data of a study of cytotoxic CD8 clonotypes in ibrutinib-treated CLL. For the study at large: Among the samples, the mean was 255,043 productive templates and fewer than 95,000 productive rearrangements. The study, taken as a whole, reports: Researchers report that baseline clonality outpaced age-matched healthy donors and tracked circulating CD8+ T-cell counts. Public clonotypes were uncommon and contracted or stayed stable on treatment.

Of note for this clone: The target antigen is unknown.

CDR1 is LNHDA, CDR2 SQIVND, per germline (reference sequence). Trimming removed 1 base from V and 6 bases from J, with 12 bases in between. There are 15 residues in the CDR3. The repertoire was sequenced with immunoSEQ multiplex PCR; TCRdb's copy has only in-frame clones and lacks some. The sample lists 73,000 or so clones; roughly two thirds were seen once. V is TRBV19 and J is TRBJ2-2, with a possible D match to TRBD2 (5 bases). This clonotype was sampled from a human donor with chronic lymphocytic leukemia. The sample consisted of PBMCs, taken after 12 months of ibrutinib treatment. Written as DNA, the CDR3 is TGTGCCAGTAGTATAGTATCGGGGTTTGCCGGGGAGCTGTTTTTT. This encodes CASSIVSGFAGELFF.